The 17 T cell receptor beta chains listed next were all sequenced from one sample in a study of T cell changes during pregnancy in multiple sclerosis. Data came from immunoSEQ multiplex PCR; TCRdb stores just in-frame clones and leaves some out. The table lists about 79,000 clones, under 95% of them singletons. Specimen: CD4+ T cells from peripheral blood mononuclear cells, collected in the second trimester of pregnancy. The origin of the receptors is a female donor with multiple sclerosis, enrolled in a pregnancy study.

The chain joins TRBV11-3 to TRBJ2-1; D unresolved. Germline-derived CDR1 and CDR2 are SGHNT and YENEEA. There are 12 residues in the CDR3. The V gene lost 3 bases and the J gene lost 7 bases, with 7 bases spanning the gap. The CDR3 nucleotides are TGTGCCAGCAGCTTTCGGGTGAATGAGCAGTTCTTC. It is translated as CASSFRVNEQFF.

The chain combines TRBV6-6 with TRBJ1-5; a weak D match, TRBD1 (6 bases). CDR1 and CDR2 from the germline V gene are MNHNY and SVGAGI (reference sequence). V lost 6 bases to trimming and J lost 5 bases, with 17 bases between them. The CDR3 contains 15 residues. Written as DNA, the CDR3 is TGTGCCAGCAGACCCACCAGGGGAGGGTATCAGCCCCAGCATTTT. Translating gives CASRPTRGGYQPQHF.

The V gene is TRBV9, the J gene TRBJ2-3; D gene unclear. Germline V lookup: CDR1 SGDLS, CDR2 YYNGEE. Trimming took off 0 bases at V and 0 bases at J, with 8 bases between the two ends. The CDR3 loop spans 15 amino acids. CDR3 DNA sequence: TGTGCCAGCAGCGTAGCCGCGGTTAGCACAGATACGCAGTATTTT. This codes for CASSVAAVSTDTQYF.

The V and J genes are TRBV9 and TRBJ2-1; 9 positions agree with TRBD2. V was clipped by 3 bases and J by 7 bases; unmatched bases: 11. The germline gives CDR1 SGDLS, CDR2 YYNGEE. The CDR3 is made up of 16 amino acids. CDR3 DNA sequence: TGTGCCAGCAGCGAGGGCGGGAGGGTAGGGGGTAATGAGCAGTTCTTC. This translates into CASSEGGRVGGNEQFF. The entire variable domain, with the rest obtained from reference TRBV9 and TRBJ2-1, is as follows: DSGVTQTPKHLITATGQRVTLRCSPRSGDLSVYWYQQSLDQGLQFLIQYYNGEERAKGNILERFSAQQFPDLHSELNLSSLELGDSALYFCASSEGGRVGGNEQFFGPGTRLTVL.

V is TRBV2 and J is TRBJ2-7; 11 bases match TRBD2. This CDR3 is 17 amino acids long. Looked up from germline, CDR1 is SNHLY and CDR2 is FYNNEI. V lost 3 bases and J lost 1; bases outside the gene matches: 8. CDR3 loop: CASSDTKRLAGSYEQYF. DNA of the CDR3: TGTGCCAGCAGTGACACTAAGAGACTAGCGGGGTCCTACGAGCAGTACTTC.

V is TRBV7-8 and J is TRBJ2-3; TRBD2 matches 9 bases. The J segment lost 5 bases and the V segment lost 3 bases, leaving 6 bases of the junction unmatched. Germline V gene data show CDR1 as SGHVS and CDR2 as FQNEAQ. CDR3 length: 15 amino acids. The CDR3 sequence is CASSLRGLALDTQYF. The CDR3 region has the DNA TGTGCCAGCAGCTTGAGGGGACTAGCTTTAGATACGCAGTATTTT.

This chain uses TRBV27 with TRBJ2-6, with 7 bases identical to TRBD2. V dropped 2 bases and J dropped 1; count of bases not matched to a gene: 14. This CDR3 is built from 20 residues. Per germline, CDR1 MNHEY and CDR2 SMNVEV (reference sequence). As DNA, the CDR3 is TGTGCCAGCAGTTTAAGCGGGGCCGGCTATCGGGTGTCTGGGGCCAACGTCCTGACTTTC. Protein sequence: CASSLSGAGYRVSGANVLTF. The whole variable domain, remainder taken from reference TRBV27 and TRBJ2-6, is EAQVTQNPRYLITVTGKKLTVTCSQNMNHEYMSWYRQDPGLGLRQIYYSMNVEVTDKGDVPEGYKVSRKEKRNFPLILESPSPNQTSLYFCASSLSGAGYRVSGANVLTFGAGSRLTVL.

Here the CDR3 DNA reads TGTGCCAGCAGTGAATCATATTTTCTAGATCGCTACACCTTC. Translated: CASSESYFLDRYTF. The chain has TRBV2 and TRBJ1-2; D remains unclear. CDR3 size: 14 residues. V dropped 2 bases and J dropped 9 bases, with 16 bases sitting between them. Germline CDR1 SNHLY, CDR2 FYNNEI.

This clone appeared once. The chain links TRBV28 to TRBJ1-2; D might be TRBD1 (6 bases). Germline CDR1 MDHEN, CDR2 SYDVKM. V was trimmed by 6 bases and J by 2 bases, leaving 10 bases between them. The CDR3 totals 13 residues. CDR3 DNA: TGTGCCAGCAGCATAACAGGGAACTATGGCTACACCTTC. Amino acids: CASSITGNYGYTF.

This chain connects TRBV29-1 to TRBJ1-2, with D unresolved. The V and J ends lost 3 bases and 7 bases respectively, with 12 bases between them. CDR1 and CDR2 from the germline V gene are SQVTM and ANQGSEA. The CDR3 covers 12 residues. CDR3 region: CSVDDVFGGYTF. The CDR3 region has the DNA TGCAGCGTTGATGATGTCTTCGGTGGCTACACCTTC.

The CDR3 sequence: CASSIRLAGGNNEQFF. The CDR3 DNA is TGTGCCAGTAGTATCAGACTAGCGGGGGGAAACAATGAGCAGTTCTTC. The chain uses TRBV19 and TRBJ2-1; TRBD2 matches 13 bases. J lost 5 bases, V lost 3 bases, and 4 bases had no gene match. CDR1 is LNHDA, CDR2 SQIVND, per germline (reference sequence). The CDR3 is 16 residues long.

The rearrangement uses TRBV5-6 and TRBJ1-2, with unresolved D. The CDR3 extends over 15 amino acids. Trimming stripped 6 bases from V and 7 bases from J, with 22 bases between. Per germline, CDR1 SGHDT and CDR2 YYEEEE. DNA of the CDR3: TGTGCCAGCACCCACATCACTCAGGCTCAATTTGGCTACACCTTC. It specifies CASTHITQAQFGYTF.

The chain carries TRBV5-1 and TRBJ2-1; the match to TRBD2 covers 14 bases. The germline gives CDR1 SGHRS, CDR2 YFSETQ. The junction had 14 bases not matched to a gene; V was cut back by 4 bases and J by 14 bases. This CDR3 region has 16 residues. The CDR3 sequence is CASSTNPGLAGEGEFF. The CDR3 DNA is TGCGCCAGCAGCACCAACCCGGGACTAGCGGGAGAGGGGGAGTTCTTC.

This clone came up once. The gene calls are TRBV30 and TRBJ1-5, with 8 bases identical to TRBD1. With 1 base clipped from V and 7 bases from J, the junction kept 6 bases outside the gene matches. This CDR3 comprises 14 residues. Germline values: CDR1 GTSNPN, CDR2 SVGIG (reference sequence). CDR3: CAWSATGGGQPQHF. The CDR3, as DNA: TGTGCCTGGAGTGCTACAGGGGGTGGACAGCCCCAGCATTTT.

The V call is TRBV7-2, the J call TRBJ1-5; D remains unclear. The CDR3 extends over 14 amino acids. V dropped 1 base and J dropped 9 bases, with 13 bases sitting between them. CDR1 is SGHTA, CDR2 FQGNSA, per germline. CDR3 amino acids: CASSLVGVPGPQHF. Written as DNA, the CDR3 is TGTGCCAGCAGCTTAGTCGGGGTCCCGGGGCCCCAGCATTTT.

This chain uses TRBV19 with TRBJ1-6; 7 bases line up with TRBD1. V gave up 6 bases and J gave up 6 bases; unmatched junction bases: 5. CDR1 is LNHDA and CDR2 is SQIVND in the germline V gene (reference sequence). The CDR3 runs 14 residues. CDR3 sequence reads: CASRSGTVNSPLHF. The CDR3, as DNA: TGTGCCAGTAGGTCCGGGACAGTTAATTCACCCCTCCACTTT.

V and J are TRBV18 and TRBJ2-1; 10 nucleotides agree with TRBD2. Unmatched junction bases numbered 12, after V lost 2 bases and J lost 5 bases. This CDR3 contains 18 residues. CDR1 KGHSH and CDR2 LQKENI come from the germline V gene. This CDR3 reads CASSPRSRERGGDNEQFF. In DNA, the CDR3 is TGTGCCAGCTCACCAAGGTCCCGGGAGCGGGGGGGCGACAATGAGCAGTTCTTC. Drawing the rest from reference TRBV18 and TRBJ2-1, the complete variable domain is NAGVMQNPRHLVRRRGQEARLRCSPMKGHSHVYWYRQLPEEGLKFMVYLQKENIIDESGMPKERFSAEFPKEGPSILRIQQVVRGDSAAYFCASSPRSRERGGDNEQFFGPGTRLTVL.